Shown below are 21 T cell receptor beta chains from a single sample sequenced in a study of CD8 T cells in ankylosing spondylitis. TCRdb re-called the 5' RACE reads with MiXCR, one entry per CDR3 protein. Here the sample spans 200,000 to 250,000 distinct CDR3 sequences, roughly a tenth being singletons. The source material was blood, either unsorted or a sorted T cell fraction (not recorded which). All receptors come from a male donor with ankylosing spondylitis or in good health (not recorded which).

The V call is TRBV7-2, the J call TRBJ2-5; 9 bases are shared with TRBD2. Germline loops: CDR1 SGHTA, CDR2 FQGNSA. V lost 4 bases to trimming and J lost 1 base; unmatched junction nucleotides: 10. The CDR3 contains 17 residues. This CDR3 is CASSSPTGTSIQETQYF. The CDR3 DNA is TGTGCCAGCAGCTCGCCGACCGGGACTAGCATCCAAGAGACCCAGTACTTC.

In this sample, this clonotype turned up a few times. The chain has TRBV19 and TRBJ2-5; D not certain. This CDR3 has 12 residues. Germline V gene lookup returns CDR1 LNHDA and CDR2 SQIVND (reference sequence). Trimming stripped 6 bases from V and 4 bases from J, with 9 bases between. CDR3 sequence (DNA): TGTGCCAGTAGCAGGAGAGGAGAGACCCAGTACTTC. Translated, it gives CASSRRGETQYF.

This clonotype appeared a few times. This CDR3 is CATSRDWGSGNTIYF. The CDR3 nucleotides read TGTGCCACCAGCAGAGATTGGGGGTCTGGAAACACCATATATTTT. The gene calls are TRBV15 and TRBJ1-3; a possible D gene is TRBD1 (5 bases). There are 15 residues in the CDR3. The V gene's germline CDR1 is LNHNV and CDR2 YYDKDF (reference sequence). V was pared by 0 bases and J by 1 base, with 7 bases between.

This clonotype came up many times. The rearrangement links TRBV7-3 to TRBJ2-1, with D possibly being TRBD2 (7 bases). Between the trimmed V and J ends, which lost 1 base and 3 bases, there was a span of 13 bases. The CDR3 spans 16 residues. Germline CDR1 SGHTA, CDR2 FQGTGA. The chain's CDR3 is CASSLSVGGLYNEQFF. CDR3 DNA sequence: TGTGCCAGCAGCTTAAGCGTGGGGGGGCTCTACAATGAGCAGTTCTTC.

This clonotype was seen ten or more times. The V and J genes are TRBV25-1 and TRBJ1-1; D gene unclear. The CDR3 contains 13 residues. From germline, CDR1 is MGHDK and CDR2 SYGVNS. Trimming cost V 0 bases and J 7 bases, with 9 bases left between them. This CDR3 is CASSEYAAGEAFF. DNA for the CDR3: TGTGCCAGCAGTGAATATGCGGCAGGTGAAGCTTTCTTT. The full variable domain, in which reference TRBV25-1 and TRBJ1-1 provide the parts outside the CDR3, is EADIYQTPRYLVIGTGKKITLECSQTMGHDKMYWYQQDPGMELHLIHYSYGVNSTEKGDLSSESTVSRIRTEHFPLTLESARPSHTSQYLCASSEYAAGEAFFGQGTRLTVV.

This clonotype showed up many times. CDR3 amino acids: CSAQGAGGDTGELFF. DNA of the CDR3: TGCAGTGCCCAAGGGGCAGGGGGCGACACCGGGGAGCTGTTTTTT. The genes are TRBV20-1 and TRBJ2-2, with 8 bases matching TRBD1. CDR1 and CDR2 (germline): DFQATT, SNEGSKA (reference sequence). V was pared by 6 bases and J by 3 bases, with 9 bases of the junction left unmatched. The CDR3 is 15 residues long.

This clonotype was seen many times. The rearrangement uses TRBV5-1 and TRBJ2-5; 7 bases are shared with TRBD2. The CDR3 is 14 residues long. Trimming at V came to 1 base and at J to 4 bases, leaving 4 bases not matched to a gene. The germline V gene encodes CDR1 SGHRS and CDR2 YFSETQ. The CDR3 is CASSLSGGVETQYF. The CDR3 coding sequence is TGCGCCAGCAGCTTGTCTGGGGGGGTAGAGACCCAGTACTTC.

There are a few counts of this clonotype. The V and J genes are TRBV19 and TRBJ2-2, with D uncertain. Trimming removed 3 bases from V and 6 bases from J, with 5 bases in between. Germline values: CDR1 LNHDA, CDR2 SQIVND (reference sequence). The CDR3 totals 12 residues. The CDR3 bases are TGTGCCAGTAGTATGGGTGCCGGGGAGCTGTTTTTT. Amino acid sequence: CASSMGAGELFF.

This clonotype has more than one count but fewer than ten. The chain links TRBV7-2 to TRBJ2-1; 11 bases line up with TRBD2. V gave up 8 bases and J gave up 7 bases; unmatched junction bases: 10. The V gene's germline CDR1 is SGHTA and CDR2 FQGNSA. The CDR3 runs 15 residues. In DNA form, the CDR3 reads TGTGCCAGCGCTTGGCCTAGCGGGGGGTCGAATGAGCAGTTCTTC. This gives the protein CASAWPSGGSNEQFF.

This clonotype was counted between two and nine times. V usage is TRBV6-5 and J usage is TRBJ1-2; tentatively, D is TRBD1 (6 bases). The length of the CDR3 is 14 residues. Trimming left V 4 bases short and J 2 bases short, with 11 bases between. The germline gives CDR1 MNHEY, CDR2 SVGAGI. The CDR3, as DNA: TGTGCCAGCAGTTTCGACAGGACAAACTATGGCTACACCTTC. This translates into CASSFDRTNYGYTF.

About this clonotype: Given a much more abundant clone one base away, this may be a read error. The CDR3 is CATSDMRAGGETQYF. Written as DNA, the CDR3 is TGTGCCACCAGTGATATGAGGGCAGGCGGCGAGACCCAGTACTTC. The chain links TRBV24-1 to TRBJ2-5, with a tentative D call TRBD2 (5 bases). The germline V gene encodes CDR1 KGHDR and CDR2 SFDVKD. The CDR3 loop spans 15 amino acids. Trimming shortened V by 3 bases and J by 5 bases, and 15 bases separated the two germline ends.

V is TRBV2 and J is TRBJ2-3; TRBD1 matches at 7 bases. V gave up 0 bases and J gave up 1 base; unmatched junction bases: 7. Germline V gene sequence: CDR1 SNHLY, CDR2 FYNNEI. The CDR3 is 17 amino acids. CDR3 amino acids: CASSEAPTGSGTDTQYF. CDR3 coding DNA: TGTGCCAGCAGTGAAGCCCCGACAGGGTCCGGCACAGATACGCAGTATTTT.

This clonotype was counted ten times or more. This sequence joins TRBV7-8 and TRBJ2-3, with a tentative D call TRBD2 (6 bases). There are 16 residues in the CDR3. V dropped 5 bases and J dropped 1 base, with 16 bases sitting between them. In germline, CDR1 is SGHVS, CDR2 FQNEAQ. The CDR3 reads CASSAGRFSGTDTQYF. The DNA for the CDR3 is TGTGCCAGCAGCGCGGGACGGTTCTCGGGCACAGATACGCAGTATTTT.

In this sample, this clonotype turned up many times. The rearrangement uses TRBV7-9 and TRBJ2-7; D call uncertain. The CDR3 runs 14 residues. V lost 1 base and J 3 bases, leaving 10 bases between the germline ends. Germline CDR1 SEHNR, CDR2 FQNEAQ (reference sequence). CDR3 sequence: CASSLDGQSYEQYF. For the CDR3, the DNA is TGTGCCAGCAGCTTAGACGGCCAGAGCTACGAGCAGTACTTC.

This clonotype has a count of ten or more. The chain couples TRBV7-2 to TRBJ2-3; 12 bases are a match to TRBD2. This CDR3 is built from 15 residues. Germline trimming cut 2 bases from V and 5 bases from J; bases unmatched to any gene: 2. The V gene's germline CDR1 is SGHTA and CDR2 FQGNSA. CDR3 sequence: CASSLLAGGQDTQYF. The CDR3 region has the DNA TGTGCCAGCAGCTTACTAGCGGGGGGGCAAGATACGCAGTATTTT.

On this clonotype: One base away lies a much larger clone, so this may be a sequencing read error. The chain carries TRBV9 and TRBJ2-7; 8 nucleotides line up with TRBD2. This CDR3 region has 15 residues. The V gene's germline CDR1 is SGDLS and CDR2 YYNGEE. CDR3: CASSVRAGVAYELYF. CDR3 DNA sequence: TGTGCCAGCAGCGTAAGAGCGGGGGTGGCCTACGAGCTGTACTTC.

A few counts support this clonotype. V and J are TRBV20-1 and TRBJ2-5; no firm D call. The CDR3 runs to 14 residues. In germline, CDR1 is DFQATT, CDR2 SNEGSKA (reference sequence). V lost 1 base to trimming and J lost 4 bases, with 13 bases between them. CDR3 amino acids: CSARGPIALETQYF. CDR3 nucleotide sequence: TGCAGTGCTAGAGGCCCAATAGCATTAGAGACCCAGTACTTC.

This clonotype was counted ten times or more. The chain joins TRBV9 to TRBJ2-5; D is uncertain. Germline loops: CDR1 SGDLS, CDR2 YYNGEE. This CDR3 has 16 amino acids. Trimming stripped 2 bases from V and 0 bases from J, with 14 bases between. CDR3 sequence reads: CASSVSHSADQETQYF. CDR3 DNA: TGTGCCAGCAGCGTCTCGCATAGTGCTGACCAAGAGACCCAGTACTTC.

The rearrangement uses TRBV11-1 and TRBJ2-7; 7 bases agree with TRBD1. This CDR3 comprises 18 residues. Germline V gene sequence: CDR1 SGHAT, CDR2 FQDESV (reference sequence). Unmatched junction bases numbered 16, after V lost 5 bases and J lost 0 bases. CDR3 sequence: CASSRSGARGKSSYEQYF. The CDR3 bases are TGTGCCAGCAGCCGTTCTGGGGCCAGGGGGAAGAGCTCCTACGAGCAGTACTTC.

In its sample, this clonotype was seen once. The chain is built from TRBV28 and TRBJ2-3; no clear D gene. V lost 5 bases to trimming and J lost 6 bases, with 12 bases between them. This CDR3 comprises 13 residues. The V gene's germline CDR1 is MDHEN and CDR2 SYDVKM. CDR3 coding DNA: TGTGCCAGCAGTAGGCAATCGGATGATACGCAGTATTTT. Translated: CASSRQSDDTQYF.

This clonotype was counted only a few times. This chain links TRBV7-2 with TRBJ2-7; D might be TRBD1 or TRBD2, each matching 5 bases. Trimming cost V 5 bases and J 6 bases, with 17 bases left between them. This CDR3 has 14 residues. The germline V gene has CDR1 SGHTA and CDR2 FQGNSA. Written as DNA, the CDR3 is TGTGCCAGCAGCCCCGGGACGGTCCTATTCGAGCAGTACTTC. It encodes CASSPGTVLFEQYF. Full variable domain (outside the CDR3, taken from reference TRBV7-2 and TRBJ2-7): GAGVSQSPSNKVTEKGKDVELRCDPISGHTALYWYRQSLGQGLEFLIYFQGNSAPDKSGLPSDRFSAERTGGSVSTLTIQRTQQEDSAVYLCASSPGTVLFEQYFGPGTRLTVT.